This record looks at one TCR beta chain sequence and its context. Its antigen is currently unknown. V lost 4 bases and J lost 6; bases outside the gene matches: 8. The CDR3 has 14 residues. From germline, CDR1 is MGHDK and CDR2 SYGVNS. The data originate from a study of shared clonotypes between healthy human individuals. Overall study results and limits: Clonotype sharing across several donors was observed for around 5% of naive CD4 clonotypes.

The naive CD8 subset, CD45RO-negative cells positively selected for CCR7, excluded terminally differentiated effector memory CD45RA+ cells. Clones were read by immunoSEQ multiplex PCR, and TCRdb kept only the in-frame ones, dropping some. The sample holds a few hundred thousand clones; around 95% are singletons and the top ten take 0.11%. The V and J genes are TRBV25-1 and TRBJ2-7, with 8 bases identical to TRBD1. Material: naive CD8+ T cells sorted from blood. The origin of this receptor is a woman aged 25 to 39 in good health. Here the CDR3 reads CASSVGQGAVEQYF. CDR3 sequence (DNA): TGTGCCAGCAGTGTGGGGCAGGGGGCGGTCGAGCAGTACTTC.